Sequencing of this T cell receptor beta chain was carried out in a study of T cell responses to AZD1222 COVID-19 vaccine. Broader study findings: Repertoires were sampled only after the peak T cell response. Of spike-specific TCRs, nearly half reportedly target regions left unmutated in variants. Baseline seropositives among AZD1222 recipients totaled only 5 to 7.

As concerns this clone: What it binds is not known.

The CDR3 totals 17 residues. Germline V gene lookup returns CDR1 ENHRY and CDR2 SYGVKD. After removal of 2 bases from V and 1 base from J, the junction contained 10 bases not matched to a gene. Here immunoSEQ multiplex PCR was the method, and the copy in TCRdb shows in-frame clones only, minus some. The table lists 74,000 or so clones, roughly 81% of them singletons. The sequenced sample was peripheral blood, obtained on day 0 of AZD1222 vaccination. The rearrangement links TRBV10-3 to TRBJ1-1; 7 nucleotides line up with TRBD1. This TCR was recovered from an adult in good health. The CDR3 bases are TGTGCCATCAGTGAGCCAGGAGGGGGCGCGGAGAACACTGAAGCTTTCTTT. Protein product: CAISEPGGGAENTEAFF.